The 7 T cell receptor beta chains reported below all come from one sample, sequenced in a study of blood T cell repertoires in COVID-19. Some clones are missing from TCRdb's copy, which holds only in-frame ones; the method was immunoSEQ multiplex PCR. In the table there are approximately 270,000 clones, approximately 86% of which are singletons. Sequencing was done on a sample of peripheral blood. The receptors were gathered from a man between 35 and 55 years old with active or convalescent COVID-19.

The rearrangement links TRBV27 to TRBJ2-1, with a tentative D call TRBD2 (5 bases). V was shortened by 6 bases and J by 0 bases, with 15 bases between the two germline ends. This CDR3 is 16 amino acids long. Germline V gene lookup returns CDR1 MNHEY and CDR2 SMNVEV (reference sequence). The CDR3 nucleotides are TGTGCCAGCAGCAAAGCTGGACGGGGCTCCTACAATGAGCAGTTCTTC. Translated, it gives CASSKAGRGSYNEQFF.

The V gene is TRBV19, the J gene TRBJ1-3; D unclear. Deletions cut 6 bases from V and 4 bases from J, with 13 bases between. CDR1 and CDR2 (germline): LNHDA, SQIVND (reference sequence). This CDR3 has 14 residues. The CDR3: CASRLSGVGNTIYF. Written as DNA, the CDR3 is TGTGCCAGTAGACTATCCGGGGTGGGAAACACCATATATTTT.

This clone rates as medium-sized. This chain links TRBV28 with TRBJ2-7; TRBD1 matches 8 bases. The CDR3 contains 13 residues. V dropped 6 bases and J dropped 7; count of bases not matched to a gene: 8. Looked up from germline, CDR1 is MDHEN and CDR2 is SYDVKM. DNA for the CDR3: TGTGCCAGCAGCTGGCAGGGGGCTTGGGAGCAGTACTTC. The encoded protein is CASSWQGAWEQYF.

This CDR3 reads CASSPPGGRTEAFF. The CDR3 nucleotides read TGTGCCAGCAGTCCCCCAGGGGGCCGCACTGAAGCTTTCTTT. J is TRBJ1-1 and V is TRBV6-5; 8 positions match TRBD1. Germline CDR1 MNHEY, CDR2 SVGAGI. J lost 4 bases, V lost 5 bases, and 6 bases had no gene match. This CDR3 region has 14 residues.

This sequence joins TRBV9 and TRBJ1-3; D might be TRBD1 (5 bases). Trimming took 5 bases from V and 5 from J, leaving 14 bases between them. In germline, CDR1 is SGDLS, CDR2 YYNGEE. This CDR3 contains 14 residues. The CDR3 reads CASSATGSRNTIYF. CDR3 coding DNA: TGTGCCAGCAGTGCCACAGGTAGTCGAAACACCATATATTTT.

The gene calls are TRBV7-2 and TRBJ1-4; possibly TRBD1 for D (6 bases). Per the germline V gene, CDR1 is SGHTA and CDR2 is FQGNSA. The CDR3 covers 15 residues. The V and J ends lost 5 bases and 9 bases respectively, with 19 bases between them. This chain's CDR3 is CASSQGSGVEKKLFF. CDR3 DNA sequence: TGTGCCAGCAGCCAAGGGTCAGGGGTTGAAAAAAAACTGTTTTTT.

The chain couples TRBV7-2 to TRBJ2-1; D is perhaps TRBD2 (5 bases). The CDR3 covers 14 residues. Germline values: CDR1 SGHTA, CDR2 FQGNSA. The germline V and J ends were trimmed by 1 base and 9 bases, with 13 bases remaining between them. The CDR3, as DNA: TGTGCCAGCAGCTTAGGGACTGCCCTGGGTGAGCAGTTCTTC. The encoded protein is CASSLGTALGEQFF. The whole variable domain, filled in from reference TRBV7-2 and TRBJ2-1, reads GAGVSQSPSNKVTEKGKDVELRCDPISGHTALYWYRQSLGQGLEFLIYFQGNSAPDKSGLPSDRFSAERTGGSVSTLTIQRTQQEDSAVYLCASSLGTALGEQFFGPGTRLTVL.